This paragraph reports one T cell receptor beta chain. The antigen remains unidentified. A read error may produce the germline difference seen at one junction end. These data originate in a study of cytomegalovirus exposure and HLA in healthy donors. Study-wide results and limits: HLA restriction was apparent for most CMV-associated TCR beta chains in a later analysis.

The PCR used 60 Vbeta and 13 Jbeta primers. Clones were sequenced by immunoSEQ multiplex PCR, and TCRdb holds only the in-frame ones, with some missing. Of 100,000 to 150,000 clones detected, 83% appear once; the ten largest clones hold less than 2%. CDR3 length equals 16 residues. The V gene's germline CDR1 is SEHNR and CDR2 FQNEAQ (reference sequence). The chain employs TRBV7-9 and TRBJ1-5, with D possibly TRBD1 on 5 matching bases. This clonotype was sampled from a man aged 35-49 years in good health and CMV-seronegative. Sample: PBMCs. This CDR3 reads CSSSGGVPYSNQPQHF. CDR3 sequence (DNA): TGTTCCAGCAGCGGGGGGGTACCATATAGCAATCAGCCCCAGCATTTT.